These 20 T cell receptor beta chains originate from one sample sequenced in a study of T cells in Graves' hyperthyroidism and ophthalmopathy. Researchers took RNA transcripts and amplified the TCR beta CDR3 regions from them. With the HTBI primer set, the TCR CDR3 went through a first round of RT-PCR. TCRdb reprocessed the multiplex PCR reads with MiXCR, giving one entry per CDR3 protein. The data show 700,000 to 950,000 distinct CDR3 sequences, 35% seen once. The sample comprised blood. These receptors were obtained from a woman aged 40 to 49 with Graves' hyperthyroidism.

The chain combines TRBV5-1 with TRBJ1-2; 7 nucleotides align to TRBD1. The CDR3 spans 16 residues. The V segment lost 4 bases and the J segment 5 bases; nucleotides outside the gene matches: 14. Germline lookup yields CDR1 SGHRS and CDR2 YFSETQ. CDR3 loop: CASSPGQTRREYGYTF. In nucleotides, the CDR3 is TGCGCCAGCAGCCCGGGACAGACAAGAAGGGAATATGGCTACACCTTC. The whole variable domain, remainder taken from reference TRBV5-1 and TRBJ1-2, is KAGVTQTPRYLIKTRGQQVTLSCSPISGHRSVSWYQQTPGQGLQFLFEYFSETQRNKGNFPGRFSGRQFSNSRSEMNVSTLELGDSALYLCASSPGQTRREYGYTFGSGTRLTVV.

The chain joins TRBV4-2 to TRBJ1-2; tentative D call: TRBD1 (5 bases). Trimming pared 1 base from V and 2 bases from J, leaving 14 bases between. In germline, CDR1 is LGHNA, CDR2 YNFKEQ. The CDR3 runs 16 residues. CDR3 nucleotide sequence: TGTGCCAGCAGCCAAGGGGATCGGGGCCTAAACTATGGCTACACCTTC. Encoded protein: CASSQGDRGLNYGYTF.

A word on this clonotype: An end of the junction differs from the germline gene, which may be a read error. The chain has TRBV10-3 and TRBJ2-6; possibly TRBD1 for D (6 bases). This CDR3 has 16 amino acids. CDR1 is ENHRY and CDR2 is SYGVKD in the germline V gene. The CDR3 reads CASSDRTQPGANVLTF. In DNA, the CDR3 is TGTGCCAGCAGTGACAGGACCCAACCTGGGGCCAACGTCCTGACTTTC.

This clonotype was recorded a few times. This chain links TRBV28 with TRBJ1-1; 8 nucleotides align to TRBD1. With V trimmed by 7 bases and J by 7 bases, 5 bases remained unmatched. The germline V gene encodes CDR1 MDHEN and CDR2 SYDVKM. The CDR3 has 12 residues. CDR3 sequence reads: CASIPDRGEAFF. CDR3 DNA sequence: TGTGCCAGCATACCCGACAGGGGTGAAGCTTTCTTT.

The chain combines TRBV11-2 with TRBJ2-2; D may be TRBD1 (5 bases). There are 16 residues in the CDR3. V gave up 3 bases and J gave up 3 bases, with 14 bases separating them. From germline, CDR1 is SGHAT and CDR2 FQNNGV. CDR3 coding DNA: TGTGCCAGCAGCTTGCGCAGGGCCAGGGACACCGGGGAGCTGTTTTTT. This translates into CASSLRRARDTGELFF.

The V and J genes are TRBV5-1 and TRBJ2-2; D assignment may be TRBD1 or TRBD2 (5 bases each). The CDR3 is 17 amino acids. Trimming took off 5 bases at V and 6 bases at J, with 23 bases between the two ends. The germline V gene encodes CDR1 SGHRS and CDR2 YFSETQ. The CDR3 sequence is CASSGSTAGTVSGELFF. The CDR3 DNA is TGCGCCAGCAGTGGGTCGACCGCAGGGACCGTTTCCGGGGAGCTGTTTTTT.

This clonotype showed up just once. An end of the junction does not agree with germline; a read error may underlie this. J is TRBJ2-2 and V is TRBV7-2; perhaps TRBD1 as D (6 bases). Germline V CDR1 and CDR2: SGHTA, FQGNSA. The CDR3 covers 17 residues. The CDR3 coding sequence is TGCGCCAGCAGTCGCTCCCGGGACACCCTCTGGACCGGGGAGCTGTTTTTT. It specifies CASSRSRDTLWTGELFF.

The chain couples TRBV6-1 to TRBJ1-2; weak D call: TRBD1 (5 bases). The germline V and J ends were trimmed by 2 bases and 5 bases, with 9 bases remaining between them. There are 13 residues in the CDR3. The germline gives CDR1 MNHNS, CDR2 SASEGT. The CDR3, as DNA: TGTGCCAGCAGTGAAAGGGGACCTTATGGCTACACCTTC. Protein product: CASSERGPYGYTF.

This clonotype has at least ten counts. CDR3 sequence: CASRSGTGFNNEQYF. The CDR3 bases are TGTGCCAGTAGGTCCGGGACAGGGTTCAACAACGAGCAGTACTTC. This chain links TRBV19 with TRBJ2-7; 9 bases line up with TRBD1. CDR1 and CDR2 from the germline V gene are LNHDA and SQIVND (reference sequence). The junction had 11 bases not matched to a gene; V was cut back by 6 bases and J by 5 bases. The CDR3 has 15 amino acids.

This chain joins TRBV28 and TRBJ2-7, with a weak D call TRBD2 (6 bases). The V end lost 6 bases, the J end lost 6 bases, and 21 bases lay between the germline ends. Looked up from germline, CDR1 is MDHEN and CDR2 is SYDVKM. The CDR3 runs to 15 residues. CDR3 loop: CASSFSYIGGIEQYF. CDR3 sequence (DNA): TGTGCCAGCAGCTTTTCTTATATCGGCGGGATCGAGCAGTACTTC.

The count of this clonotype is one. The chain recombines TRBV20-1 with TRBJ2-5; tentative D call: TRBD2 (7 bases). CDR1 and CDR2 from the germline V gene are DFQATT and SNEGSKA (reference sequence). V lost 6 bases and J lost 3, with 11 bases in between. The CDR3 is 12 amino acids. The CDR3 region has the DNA TGCAGTGCCGGGGGGCCAAAAGAGACCCAGTACTTC. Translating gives CSAGGPKETQYF.

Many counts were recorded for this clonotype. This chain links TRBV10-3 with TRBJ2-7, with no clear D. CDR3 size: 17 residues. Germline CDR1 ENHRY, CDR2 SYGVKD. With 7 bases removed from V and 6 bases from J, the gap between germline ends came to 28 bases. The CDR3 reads CAINPGSGEGPGFEQYF. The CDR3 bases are TGTGCCATCAACCCTGGCAGTGGGGAAGGGCCCGGCTTCGAGCAGTACTTC.

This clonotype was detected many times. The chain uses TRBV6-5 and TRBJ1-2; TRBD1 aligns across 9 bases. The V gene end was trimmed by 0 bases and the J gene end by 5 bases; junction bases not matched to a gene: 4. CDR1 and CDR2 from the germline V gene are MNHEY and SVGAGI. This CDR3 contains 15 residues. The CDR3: CASSYSDRGVYGYTF. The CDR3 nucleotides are TGTGCCAGCAGTTACTCGGACAGGGGAGTATATGGCTACACCTTC.

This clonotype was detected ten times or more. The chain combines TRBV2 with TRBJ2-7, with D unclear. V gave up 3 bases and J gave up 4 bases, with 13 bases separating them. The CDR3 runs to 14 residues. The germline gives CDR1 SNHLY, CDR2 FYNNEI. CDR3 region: CASSEDFQGYEQYF. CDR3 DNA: TGTGCCAGCAGTGAGGATTTTCAAGGTTACGAGCAGTACTTC.

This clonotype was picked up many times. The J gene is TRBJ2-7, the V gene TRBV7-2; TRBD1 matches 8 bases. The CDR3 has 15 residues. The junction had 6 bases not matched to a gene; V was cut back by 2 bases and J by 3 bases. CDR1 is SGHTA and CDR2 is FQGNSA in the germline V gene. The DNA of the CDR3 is TGTGCCAGCAGCTTACAGGGGGCTGGGAACTACGAGCAGTACTTC. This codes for CASSLQGAGNYEQYF.

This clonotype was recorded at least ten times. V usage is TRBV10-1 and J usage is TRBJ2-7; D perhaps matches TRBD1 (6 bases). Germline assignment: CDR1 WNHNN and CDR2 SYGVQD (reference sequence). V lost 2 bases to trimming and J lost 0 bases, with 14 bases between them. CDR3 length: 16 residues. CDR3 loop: CASSEETGTISYEQYF. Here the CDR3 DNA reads TGCGCCAGCAGTGAGGAGACAGGTACGATCTCCTACGAGCAGTACTTC.

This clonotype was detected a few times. CDR3 loop: CASSPPGQYEQYF. CDR3 sequence (DNA): TGTGCCAGCAGTCCCCCGGGACAGTACGAGCAGTACTTC. This rearrangement joins TRBV7-8 to TRBJ2-7, with 7 nucleotides matching TRBD1. The trim removed 6 bases at V and 4 bases at J, leaving 6 bases unmatched. This CDR3 is built from 13 residues. Germline V gene data show CDR1 as SGHVS and CDR2 as FQNEAQ.

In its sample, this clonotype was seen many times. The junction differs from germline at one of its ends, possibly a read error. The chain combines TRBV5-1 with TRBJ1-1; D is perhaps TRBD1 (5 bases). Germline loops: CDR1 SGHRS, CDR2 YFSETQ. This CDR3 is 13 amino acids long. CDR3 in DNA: TGTGCCAGCAGCTTAGGGACGAACACTGAAGCTTTCTTT. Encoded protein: CASSLGTNTEAFF.

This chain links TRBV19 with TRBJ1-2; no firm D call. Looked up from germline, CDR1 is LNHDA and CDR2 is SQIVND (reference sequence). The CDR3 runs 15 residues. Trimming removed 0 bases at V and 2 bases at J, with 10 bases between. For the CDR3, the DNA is TGTGCCAGTAGTATAGACGGAAGCGGAAACTATGGCTACACCTTC. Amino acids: CASSIDGSGNYGYTF.

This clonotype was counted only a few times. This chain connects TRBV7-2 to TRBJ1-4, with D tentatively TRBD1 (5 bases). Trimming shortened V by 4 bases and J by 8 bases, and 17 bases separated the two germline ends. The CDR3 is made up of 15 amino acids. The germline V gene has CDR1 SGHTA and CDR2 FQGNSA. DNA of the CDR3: TGTGCCAGCAGCTCACTTGGGACTCCGGAAGAAAAACTGTTTTTT. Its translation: CASSSLGTPEEKLFF.